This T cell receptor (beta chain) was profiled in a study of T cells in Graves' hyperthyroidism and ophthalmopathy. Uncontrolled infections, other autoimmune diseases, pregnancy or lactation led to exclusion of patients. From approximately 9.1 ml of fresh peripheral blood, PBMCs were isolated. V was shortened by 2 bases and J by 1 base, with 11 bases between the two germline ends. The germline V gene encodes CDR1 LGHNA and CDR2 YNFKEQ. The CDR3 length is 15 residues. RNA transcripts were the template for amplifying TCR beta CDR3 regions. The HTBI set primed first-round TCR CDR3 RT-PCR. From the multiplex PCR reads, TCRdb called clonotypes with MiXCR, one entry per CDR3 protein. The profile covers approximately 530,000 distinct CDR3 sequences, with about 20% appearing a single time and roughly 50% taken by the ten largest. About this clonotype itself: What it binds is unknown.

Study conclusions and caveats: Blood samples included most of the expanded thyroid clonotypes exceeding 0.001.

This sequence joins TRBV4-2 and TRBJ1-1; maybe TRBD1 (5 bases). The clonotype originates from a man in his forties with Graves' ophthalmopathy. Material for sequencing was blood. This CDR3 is CASSQRGKGNTEAFF. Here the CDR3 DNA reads TGTGCCAGCAGCCAAAGGGGAAAAGGGAACACTGAAGCTTTCTTT.